The following is a T cell receptor beta chain sequence with its context. The source of the sample is a study of blood T cell repertoires in COVID-19. The protocol was immunoSEQ multiplex PCR, while the TCRdb copy is restricted to in-frame clones and leaves out a portion. The repertoire has fewer than 35,000 clones, over 75% of them found once; the top ten carry about 6.4%. The clonotype originates from a man in his sixties with active COVID-19. The material sequenced was peripheral blood.

Written as DNA, the CDR3 is TGTGCCAGCAGTGAAACGAAACAATATGGGGCCAACGTCCTGACTTTC. This codes for CASSETKQYGANVLTF. The gene calls are TRBV6-1 and TRBJ2-6; D unresolved. The CDR3 length is 16 residues. V dropped 2 bases and J dropped 3 bases, with 11 bases sitting between them. CDR1 is MNHNS, CDR2 SASEGT, per germline.